This T cell receptor beta chain appears in the sequencing data of a study of OX40 agonist ivuxolimab in advanced cancers. The germline V gene has CDR1 SGHRS and CDR2 YFSETQ. This CDR3 contains 16 residues. After removal of 4 bases from V and 2 bases from J, the junction contained 6 bases not matched to a gene. Profiled with immunoSEQ multiplex PCR; TCRdb holds only in-frame clones, not every one. The table lists 70,000 to 90,000 clones, 84% of them singletons. The rearrangement joins TRBV5-1 to TRBJ1-2; 12 bases align to TRBD1. The receptor was isolated from an adult with an advanced solid tumor such as melanoma, head and neck, liver or kidney cancer. This specimen was CD4+ or CD8+ T cells sorted from blood, taken in a trial of the OX40 agonist ivuxolimab. CDR3 coding DNA: TGCGCCAGCAGCCAGGGGACAGGGGGCGTCAACTATGGCTACACCTTC. It encodes CASSQGTGGVNYGYTF.